This T cell receptor beta chain was captured by sequencing in a study of blood T cell repertoires in COVID-19. The overall study: Collection of acute and convalescent COVID-19 samples took place in the United States, Italy and Spain. From T cells, B-cell-depleted T cells, or PBMCs came the material, which was cDNA or gDNA.

V shed 4 bases and J shed 6 bases, with 9 bases lying between them. Germline assignment: CDR1 MNHEY and CDR2 SMNVEV (reference sequence). CDR3 length: 13 residues. Clones were read by immunoSEQ multiplex PCR, and TCRdb kept only the in-frame ones, dropping some. The sample gives roughly 100,000 clones, 84% of which show up once; about a tenth is in the top ten. This receptor was obtained from a middle-aged man with active or convalescent COVID-19. V gene TRBV27 combines with J gene TRBJ2-2, with D possibly matching TRBD2 (5 bases). Material for sequencing was peripheral blood. DNA for the CDR3: TGTGCCAGCAGTTCACTAGTTCCCGGGGAGCTGTTTTTT. Translation gives CASSSLVPGELFF.